This entry describes one T cell receptor (beta chain). Its antigen is currently unknown. Naive CD8 cells were CD45RO-negative, positively selected for CCR7, excluding terminally differentiated effector memory CD45RA+ cells. Germline values: CDR1 SGHNT, CDR2 YENEEA. This CDR3 region has 15 residues. V lost 4 bases, J lost 4 bases, and 10 bases stayed unmatched. This entry belongs to a study of shared clonotypes between healthy human individuals. Whole-study context: Per-donor plates numbered three CD4 naive, three CD4 memory, two CD8 naive and one CD8 memory.

It was at deep level that the assay was run. TCRdb keeps only in-frame clones here, not all; method: immunoSEQ multiplex PCR. The sample includes about 700,000 clones, under 95% of them seen just once. Broader study findings: Sequencing depth was expected to influence donor clonotype sharing. Non-shared clonotypes displayed generation probabilities falling below those of clonotypes present in all four donors.

The clonotype was recovered from a man aged 25-40 years in good health. The sequencing input was naive CD8+ T cells sorted from blood. The chain carries TRBV11-3 and TRBJ2-7; 7 nucleotides match TRBD1. As DNA, the CDR3 is TGTGCCAGCAGCTCCAGCCACCGGGACAGTTACGAGCAGTACTTC. Protein sequence: CASSSSHRDSYEQYF.